A selection of T cell receptor beta chains follows, all from one sample in a study of cytomegalovirus exposure and HLA in healthy donors. Assay: immunoSEQ multiplex PCR; the TCRdb copy retains only in-frame clones and omits some. The sample records around 300,000 clones, approximately 91% being singletons. The sequencing sample was made of PBMCs. Source of these receptors: a man between 25 and 39 years old in good health and CMV-seronegative. CDR3s include the opening cysteine and the closing phenylalanine or tryptophan. A D gene is named only where the DNA matches it firmly. The size entry is marked missing in some rows and otherwise reads once, few, many or a size class.

J	V	length	size	D	DNA	CDR3
TRBJ2-7	TRBV7-9	15	once	TRBD1	TGTGCCAGCAGCCCCCGGCAGGGGGCGATGAACGAGCAGTACTTC	CASSPRQGAMNEQYF
TRBJ1-2	TRBV7-8	15	NA	NA	TGTGCCAGCAGCTTAGTAAGGACGGGGAACTCTGGCTACACCTTC	CASSLVRTGNSGYTF
TRBJ2-3	TRBV7-9	14	NA	NA	TGTGCCAGCAGCCCCCCTGGGGGGGCTGAGACGCAGTATTTT	CASSPPGGAETQYF
TRBJ2-1	TRBV5-4	15	NA	TRBD2	TGTGCCAGCAGCACCGGGACTAGCGGTTACAATGAGCAGTTCTTC	CASSTGTSGYNEQFF
TRBJ2-3	TRBV4-1	15	NA	NA	TGCGCCAGCAGCCGTACAACAGGGAACTCAGATACGCAGTATTTT	CASSRTTGNSDTQYF
TRBJ2-3	TRBV4-3	15	NA	NA	TGCGCCAGCAGCCAAGAAAACAGGGTCACAGATACGCAGTATTTT	CASSQENRVTDTQYF
TRBJ1-2	TRBV27	15	NA	NA	TGTGCCAGCAGTTTAGGACTCCAAGCTAACTATGGCTACACCTTC	CASSLGLQANYGYTF
TRBJ2-2	TRBV19	15	NA	NA	TGTGCCAGTAGTATAACGGGAACGAACACCGGGGAGCTGTTTTTT	CASSITGTNTGELFF
TRBJ1-3	TRBV5-1	16	NA	TRBD1	TGCGCCAGCAGCCTAACAGGGGAAGTAACTGGAAACACCATATATTTT	CASSLTGEVTGNTIYF
TRBJ2-1	TRBV6-4	16	many	TRBD2	TGTGCCAGCAGTGTCACCGGGACTAGCGGGCGGGAGGAGCAGTTCTTC	CASSVTGTSGREEQFF
TRBJ1-2	TRBV5-1	14	few	NA	TGCGCCAGCAGCAGCGACAGCGCTAACTATGGCTACACCTTC	CASSSDSANYGYTF
TRBJ1-1	TRBV6-5	13	NA	NA	TGTGCCAGCACCGAACACAGGAACACTGAAGCTTTCTTT	CASTEHRNTEAFF
TRBJ1-2	TRBV5-1	15	NA	NA	TGCGCCAGCAGCTCAAACCCACAGGGCTCCTATGGCTACACCTTC	CASSSNPQGSYGYTF